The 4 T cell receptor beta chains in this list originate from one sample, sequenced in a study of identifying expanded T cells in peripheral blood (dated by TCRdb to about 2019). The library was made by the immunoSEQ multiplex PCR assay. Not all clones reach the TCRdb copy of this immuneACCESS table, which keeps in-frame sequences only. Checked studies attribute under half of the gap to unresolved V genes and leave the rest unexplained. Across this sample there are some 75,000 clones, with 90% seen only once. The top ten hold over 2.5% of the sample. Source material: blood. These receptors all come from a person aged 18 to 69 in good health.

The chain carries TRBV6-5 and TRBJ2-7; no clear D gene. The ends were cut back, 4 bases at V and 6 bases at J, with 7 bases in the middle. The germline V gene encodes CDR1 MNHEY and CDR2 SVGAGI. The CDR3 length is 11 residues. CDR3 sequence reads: CASSFSTEQYF. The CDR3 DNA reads TGTGCCAGCAGTTTCAGTACCGAGCAGTACTTC.

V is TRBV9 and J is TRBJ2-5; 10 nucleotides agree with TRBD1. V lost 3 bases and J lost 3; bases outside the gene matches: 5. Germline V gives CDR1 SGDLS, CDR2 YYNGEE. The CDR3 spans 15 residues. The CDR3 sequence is CASSARQGAEETQYF. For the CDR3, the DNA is TGTGCCAGCAGCGCCCGACAGGGGGCTGAAGAGACCCAGTACTTC. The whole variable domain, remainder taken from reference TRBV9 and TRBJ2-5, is DSGVTQTPKHLITATGQRVTLRCSPRSGDLSVYWYQQSLDQGLQFLIQYYNGEERAKGNILERFSAQQFPDLHSELNLSSLELGDSALYFCASSARQGAEETQYFGPGTRLLVL.

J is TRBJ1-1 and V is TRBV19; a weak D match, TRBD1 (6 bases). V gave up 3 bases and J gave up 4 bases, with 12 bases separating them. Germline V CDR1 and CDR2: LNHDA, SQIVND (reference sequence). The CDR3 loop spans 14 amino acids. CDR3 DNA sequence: TGTGCCAGTAGTATTGACTTCAGGGGCACTGAAGCTTTCTTT. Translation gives CASSIDFRGTEAFF.

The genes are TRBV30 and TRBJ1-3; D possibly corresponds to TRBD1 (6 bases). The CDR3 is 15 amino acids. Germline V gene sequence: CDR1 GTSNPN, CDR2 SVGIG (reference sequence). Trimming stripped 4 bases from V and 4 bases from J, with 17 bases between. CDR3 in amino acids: CAWNPQGLGGNTIYF. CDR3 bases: TGTGCCTGGAACCCGCAGGGGCTCGGGGGAAACACCATATATTTT.